This TCR beta chain was found in a study of PD-L1 blockade in urothelial cancer. The V gene lost 5 bases and the J gene lost 6 bases, with 16 bases spanning the gap. Germline assignment: CDR1 SGHDN and CDR2 FVKESK. CDR3 size: 15 residues. Housekeeping gene amplification provided the quantification of FFPE tumor DNA. TCRdb keeps only in-frame clones here, not all; method: immunoSEQ multiplex PCR. In the table there are about 35,000 clones, approximately 40% of which are singletons. This chain joins TRBV14 and TRBJ2-2; unclear D gene. The origin of this receptor is a man aged 55 to 69 with urothelial cancer. The specimen comprised tumor tissue, sampled before atezolizumab (anti-PD-L1) treatment. The CDR3 here is CASSRLGNGPGELFF. CDR3 bases: TGTGCCAGCAGCAGACTGGGTAATGGACCCGGGGAGCTGTTTTTT. The full variable domain, in which reference TRBV14 and TRBJ2-2 provide the parts outside the CDR3, is EAGVTQFPSHSVIEKGQTVTLRCDPISGHDNLYWYRRVMGKEIKFLLHFVKESKQDESGMPNNRFLAERTGGTYSTLKVQPAELEDSGVYFCASSRLGNGPGELFFGEGSRLTVL.